Below, 14 T cell receptor beta chains from the same sample are listed, as sequenced in a study of Tregs in tolerant kidney transplant recipients. Only in-frame clones appear in the TCRdb table, and some are missing; sequencing was by immunoSEQ multiplex PCR. The sample holds about 20,000 clones; roughly 80% are singletons and the top ten take 2.5%. The source material was Tregs from blood. Source of these receptors: a human donor in good health.

This clone has just a few counts. The V call is TRBV5-8, the J call TRBJ1-1; no firm D call. V shed 1 base and J shed 0 bases, with 19 bases lying between them. This CDR3 contains 18 residues. The germline V gene has CDR1 SGHTS and CDR2 YDEGEE. For the CDR3, the DNA is TGTGCCAGCAGCTTGTCGAAGCGGGGATTTTTCCTGAACACTGAAGCTTTCTTT. It codes for CASSLSKRGFFLNTEAFF.

V and J are TRBV11-1 and TRBJ2-3; 8 nucleotides match TRBD2. CDR3 length equals 15 residues. Trimming took 3 bases from V and 7 from J; bases not matched to a gene: 9. CDR1 and CDR2 (germline): SGHAT, FQDESV (reference sequence). CDR3 DNA sequence: TGTGCCAGCAGCTTTCTAAGCGGGGGCACGTATACGCAGTATTTT. Protein: CASSFLSGGTYTQYF.

The rearrangement joins TRBV18 to TRBJ1-4; D uncertain. Germline V gives CDR1 KGHSH, CDR2 LQKENI. Trimming stripped 3 bases from V and 5 bases from J, with 10 bases between. The length of the CDR3 is 14 residues. The CDR3 DNA follows: TGTGCCAGCTCACCGAGGACGGCCAATGAAAAACTGTTTTTT. As protein: CASSPRTANEKLFF. The entire variable domain, with the rest obtained from reference TRBV18 and TRBJ1-4, is as follows: NAGVMQNPRHLVRRRGQEARLRCSPMKGHSHVYWYRQLPEEGLKFMVYLQKENIIDESGMPKERFSAEFPKEGPSILRIQQVVRGDSAAYFCASSPRTANEKLFFGSGTQLSVL.

The chain is built from TRBV28 and TRBJ1-5; D is unclear. With 1 base removed from V and 2 bases from J, the gap between germline ends came to 9 bases. Germline CDR1 reads MDHEN; CDR2 reads SYDVKM. The CDR3 is 15 amino acids. The chain's CDR3 is CASSLLGMGNQPQHF. The CDR3 DNA is TGTGCCAGCAGTTTATTAGGGATGGGCAATCAGCCCCAGCATTTT.

This clone occurred a few times. The rearrangement uses TRBV9 and TRBJ1-6, with 11 bases that match TRBD1. V was pared by 3 bases and J by 7 bases, with 3 bases of the junction left unmatched. The CDR3 is 15 residues long. CDR1 is SGDLS and CDR2 is YYNGEE in the germline V gene. In DNA, the CDR3 is TGTGCCAGCAGCGGGGGACAGGGGGAAAATTCACCCCTCCACTTT. Its protein product is CASSGGQGENSPLHF.

This clone has a single count. V is TRBV4-3 and J is TRBJ1-1; 9 bases align to TRBD1. The CDR3 contains 15 residues. With V trimmed by 2 bases and J by 2 bases, 3 bases remained unmatched. Germline CDR1 and CDR2: LGHNA and YSLEER. The CDR3 bases are TGCGCCAGCAGCCAAAGGACAGGGGTTAACACTGAAGCTTTCTTT. As protein: CASSQRTGVNTEAFF.

The V and J genes are TRBV6-6 and TRBJ1-1; TRBD1 matches at 10 bases. V was clipped by 4 bases and J by 4 bases; unmatched bases: 3. Germline CDR1 is MNHNY and CDR2 is SVGAGI (reference sequence). The CDR3 runs 14 residues. CDR3 sequence (DNA): TGTGCCAGCAGTTGGGACAGGGGTGGCACTGAAGCTTTCTTT. Translation gives CASSWDRGGTEAFF.

CDR3 DNA sequence: TGTGCCAGCAGTGTTGGAGCTTTATCGTCAGGCGAGCAGTACTTC. This codes for CASSVGALSSGEQYF. The V and J genes are TRBV6-1 and TRBJ2-7, with unresolved D. The V gene's germline CDR1 is MNHNS and CDR2 SASEGT. V was clipped by 4 bases and J by 6 bases, with 19 bases between them. This CDR3 has 15 amino acids.

The chain joins TRBV5-5 to TRBJ1-1; D is perhaps TRBD1 (5 bases). Deletions cut 0 bases from V and 1 base from J, with 13 bases between. The V gene's germline CDR1 is SGHKS and CDR2 YYEKEE (reference sequence). The CDR3 is 16 residues long. CDR3 region: CASSLDGGVWNTEAFF. CDR3 coding DNA: TGTGCCAGCAGCTTGGACGGAGGGGTCTGGAACACTGAAGCTTTCTTT.

The V gene is TRBV6-6, the J gene TRBJ1-5, with D perhaps TRBD1 (5 bases). Per the germline V gene, CDR1 is MNHNY and CDR2 is SVGAGI (reference sequence). This CDR3 has 15 residues. Between the trimmed V and J ends, which lost 10 bases and 1 base, there was a span of 17 bases. CDR3 sequence: CATRTGEESNQPQHF. CDR3 sequence (DNA): TGTGCCACCCGGACGGGGGAGGAAAGCAATCAGCCCCAGCATTTT.

The J gene is TRBJ2-7, the V gene TRBV28; D might be TRBD1 (6 bases). This CDR3 spans 14 amino acids. Germline CDR1 MDHEN, CDR2 SYDVKM. The V and J ends lost 5 bases and 3 bases respectively, with 14 bases between them. In DNA form, the CDR3 reads TGTGCCAGCAGTCGGACAGTTGGAGGCTACGAGCAGTACTTC. As protein: CASSRTVGGYEQYF.

The J gene is TRBJ2-5, the V gene TRBV5-4; 7 bases agree with TRBD2. This CDR3 comprises 13 residues. The germline gives CDR1 SGHNT, CDR2 YYREEE (reference sequence). The V segment lost 5 bases and the J segment 5 bases; nucleotides outside the gene matches: 6. CDR3 in amino acids: CASSRSGDETQYF. CDR3 coding DNA: TGTGCCAGCAGTCGGAGCGGGGATGAGACCCAGTACTTC.

The rearrangement uses TRBV6-4 and TRBJ1-5, with D perhaps TRBD1 (5 bases). CDR3 length equals 14 residues. Looked up from germline, CDR1 is MRHNA and CDR2 is SNTAGT. V gave up 6 bases and J gave up 4 bases, with 13 bases separating them. CDR3 DNA: TGTGCCAGCAGGGGGGGACGGCGGAATCAGCCCCAGCATTTT. Translating gives CASRGGRRNQPQHF.

The chain couples TRBV11-3 to TRBJ2-3; 10 nucleotides agree with TRBD2. V dropped 3 bases and J dropped 2; count of bases not matched to a gene: 2. This CDR3 spans 15 amino acids. Germline V lookup: CDR1 SGHNT, CDR2 YENEEA. The CDR3 reads CASSLSGGDTDTQYF. Written as DNA, the CDR3 is TGTGCCAGCAGCTTGAGCGGGGGGGACACAGATACGCAGTATTTT.